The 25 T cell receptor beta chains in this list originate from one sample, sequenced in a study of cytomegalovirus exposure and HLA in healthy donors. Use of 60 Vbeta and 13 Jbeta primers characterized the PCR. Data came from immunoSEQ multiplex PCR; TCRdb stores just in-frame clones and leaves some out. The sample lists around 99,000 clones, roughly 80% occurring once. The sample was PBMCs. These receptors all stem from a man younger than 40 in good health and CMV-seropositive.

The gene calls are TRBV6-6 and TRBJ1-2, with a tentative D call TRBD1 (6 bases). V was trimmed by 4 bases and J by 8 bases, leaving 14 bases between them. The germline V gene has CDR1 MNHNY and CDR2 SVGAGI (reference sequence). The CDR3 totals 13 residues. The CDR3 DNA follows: TGTGCCAGCAGTTCCGCGACAGGAAGAGGCTACACCTTC. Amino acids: CASSSATGRGYTF.

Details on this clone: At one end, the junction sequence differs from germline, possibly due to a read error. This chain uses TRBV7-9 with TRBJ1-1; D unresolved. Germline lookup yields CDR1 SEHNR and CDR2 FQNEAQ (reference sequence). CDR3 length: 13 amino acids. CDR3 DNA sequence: TGTTCCAGCAGCTTAGGCGGAGGGTCAGGAGCTTTCTTT. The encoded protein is CSSSLGGGSGAFF.

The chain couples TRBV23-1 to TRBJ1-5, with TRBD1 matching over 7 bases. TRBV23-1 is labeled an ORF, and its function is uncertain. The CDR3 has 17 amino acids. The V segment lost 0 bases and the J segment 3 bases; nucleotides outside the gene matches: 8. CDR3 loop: CASSQSIRTGYNQPQHF. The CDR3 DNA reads TGCGCCAGCAGTCAATCAATTAGGACAGGCTACAATCAGCCCCAGCATTTT.

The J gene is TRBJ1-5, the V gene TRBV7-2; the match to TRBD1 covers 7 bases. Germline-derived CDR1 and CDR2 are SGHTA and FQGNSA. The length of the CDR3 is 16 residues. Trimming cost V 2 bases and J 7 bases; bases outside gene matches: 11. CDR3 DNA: TGTGCCAGCAGCTTAAGCCTCCCGGGACAGATACAGCCCCAGCATTTT. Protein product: CASSLSLPGQIQPQHF.

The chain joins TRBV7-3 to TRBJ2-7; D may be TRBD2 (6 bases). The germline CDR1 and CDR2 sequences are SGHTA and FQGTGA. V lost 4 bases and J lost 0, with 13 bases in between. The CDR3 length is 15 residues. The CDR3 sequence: CASSSHGGSSYEQYF. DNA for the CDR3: TGTGCCAGCAGCTCCCACGGGGGTAGCTCCTACGAGCAGTACTTC.

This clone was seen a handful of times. CDR3 in DNA: TGTGCCACCAGTCCTAGACAGCAAGAAAAACTGTTTTTT. This encodes CATSPRQQEKLFF. The chain employs TRBV15 and TRBJ1-4, with D tentatively TRBD1 (5 bases). V lost 6 bases and J 8 bases, leaving 13 bases between the germline ends. Germline assignment: CDR1 LNHNV and CDR2 YYDKDF (reference sequence). This CDR3 comprises 13 residues.

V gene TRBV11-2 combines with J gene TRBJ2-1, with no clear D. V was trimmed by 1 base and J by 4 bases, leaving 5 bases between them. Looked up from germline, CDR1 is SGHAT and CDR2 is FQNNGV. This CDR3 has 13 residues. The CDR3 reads CASSLAQYNEQFF. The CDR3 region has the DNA TGTGCCAGCAGCTTAGCCCAATACAATGAGCAGTTCTTC.

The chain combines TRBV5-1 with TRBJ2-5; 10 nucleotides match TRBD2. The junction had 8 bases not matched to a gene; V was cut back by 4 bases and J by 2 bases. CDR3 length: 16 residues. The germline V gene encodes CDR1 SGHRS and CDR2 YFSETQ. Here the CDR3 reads CASSRFSSGGQETQYF. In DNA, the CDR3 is TGCGCCAGCAGCCGATTTTCTAGCGGGGGACAAGAGACCCAGTACTTC.

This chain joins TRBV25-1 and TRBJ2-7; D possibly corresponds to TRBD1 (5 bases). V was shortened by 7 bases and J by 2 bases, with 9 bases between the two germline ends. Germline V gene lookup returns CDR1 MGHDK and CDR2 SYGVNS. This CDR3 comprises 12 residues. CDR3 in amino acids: CASIDSAYEQYF. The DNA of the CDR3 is TGTGCCAGCATTGACAGCGCCTACGAGCAGTACTTC.

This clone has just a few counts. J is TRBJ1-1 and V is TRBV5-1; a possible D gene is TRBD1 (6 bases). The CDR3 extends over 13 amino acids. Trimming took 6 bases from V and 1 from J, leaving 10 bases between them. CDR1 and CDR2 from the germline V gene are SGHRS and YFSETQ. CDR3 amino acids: CASTAQGNTEAFF. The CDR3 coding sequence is TGCGCCAGCACTGCACAGGGGAACACTGAAGCTTTCTTT.

The chain's CDR3 is CASSQGSFGRQETQYF. The CDR3 nucleotides read TGCGCCAGCAGCCAAGGCTCCTTTGGGCGCCAGGAGACCCAGTACTTC. This chain joins TRBV4-1 and TRBJ2-5; D is uncertain. Germline V lookup: CDR1 MGHRA, CDR2 YSYEKL. This CDR3 has 16 residues. The germline V and J ends were trimmed by 1 base and 5 bases, with 17 bases remaining between them.

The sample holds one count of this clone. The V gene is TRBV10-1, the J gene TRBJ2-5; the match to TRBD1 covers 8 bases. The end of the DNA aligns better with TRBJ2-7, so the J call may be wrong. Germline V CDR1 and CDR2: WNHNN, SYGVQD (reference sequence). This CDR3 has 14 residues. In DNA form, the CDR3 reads TGCGCCAGCACTCCCAGGGGGACAGGCGGCGAGCAGTACTTC. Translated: CASTPRGTGGEQYF.

CDR3 bases: TGTGCCACCGCAGGGTCCCCAGATACGCAGTATTTT. Its protein is CATAGSPDTQYF. This sequence joins TRBV7-8 and TRBJ2-3, with D possibly matching TRBD1 (5 bases). CDR1 is SGHVS, CDR2 FQNEAQ, per germline. This CDR3 spans 12 amino acids. Trimming removed 10 bases at V and 4 bases at J, with 12 bases between.

In DNA form, the CDR3 reads TGTGCCAGCAGTTCCGGGACAGGACGACAGCCCCAGCATTTT. Its translation: CASSSGTGRQPQHF. V gene TRBV27 combines with J gene TRBJ1-5; 8 bases match TRBD1. Germline CDR1 is MNHEY and CDR2 is SMNVEV (reference sequence). This CDR3 has 14 amino acids. After removal of 4 bases from V and 7 bases from J, the junction contained 6 bases not matched to a gene.

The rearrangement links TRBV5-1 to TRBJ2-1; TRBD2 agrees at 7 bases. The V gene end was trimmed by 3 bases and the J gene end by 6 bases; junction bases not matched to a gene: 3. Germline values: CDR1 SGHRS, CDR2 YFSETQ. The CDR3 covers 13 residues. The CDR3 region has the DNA TGCGCCAGCAGCTGGGGGGGGGTCAATGAGCAGTTCTTC. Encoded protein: CASSWGGVNEQFF. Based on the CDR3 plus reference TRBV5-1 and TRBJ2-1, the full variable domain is KAGVTQTPRYLIKTRGQQVTLSCSPISGHRSVSWYQQTPGQGLQFLFEYFSETQRNKGNFPGRFSGRQFSNSRSEMNVSTLELGDSALYLCASSWGGVNEQFFGPGTRLTVL.

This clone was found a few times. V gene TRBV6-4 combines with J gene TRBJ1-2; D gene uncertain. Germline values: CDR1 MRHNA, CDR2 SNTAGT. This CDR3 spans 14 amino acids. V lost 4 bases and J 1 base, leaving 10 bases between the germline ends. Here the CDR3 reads CASSAAANNYGYTF. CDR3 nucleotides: TGTGCCAGCAGTGCGGCAGCGAATAACTATGGCTACACCTTC.

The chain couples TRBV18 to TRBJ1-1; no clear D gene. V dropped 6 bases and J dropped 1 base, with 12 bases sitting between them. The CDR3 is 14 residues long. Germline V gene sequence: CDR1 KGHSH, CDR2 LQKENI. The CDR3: CASSRGLGNTEAFF. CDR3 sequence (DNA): TGTGCCAGCTCGCGGGGATTAGGGAACACTGAAGCTTTCTTT.

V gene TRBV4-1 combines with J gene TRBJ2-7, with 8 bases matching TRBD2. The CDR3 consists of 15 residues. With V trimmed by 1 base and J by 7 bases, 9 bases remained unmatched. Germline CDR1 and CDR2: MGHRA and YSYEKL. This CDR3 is CASSQGIAGSGEQYF. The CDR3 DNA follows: TGCGCCAGCAGCCAAGGAATAGCGGGGTCGGGAGAGCAGTACTTC.

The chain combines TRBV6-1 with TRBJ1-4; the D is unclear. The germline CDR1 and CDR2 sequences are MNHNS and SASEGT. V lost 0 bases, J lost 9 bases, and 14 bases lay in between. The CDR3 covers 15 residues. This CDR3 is CASSEALPGIQKLFF. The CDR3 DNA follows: TGTGCCAGCAGTGAAGCGCTTCCGGGAATTCAAAAACTGTTTTTT.

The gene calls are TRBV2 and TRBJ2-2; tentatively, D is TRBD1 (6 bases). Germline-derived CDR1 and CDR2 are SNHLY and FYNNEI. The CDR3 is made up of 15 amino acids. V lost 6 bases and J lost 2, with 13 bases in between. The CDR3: CASRPGTSNTGELFF. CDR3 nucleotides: TGTGCCAGCAGGCCCGGGACATCTAACACCGGGGAGCTGTTTTTT.

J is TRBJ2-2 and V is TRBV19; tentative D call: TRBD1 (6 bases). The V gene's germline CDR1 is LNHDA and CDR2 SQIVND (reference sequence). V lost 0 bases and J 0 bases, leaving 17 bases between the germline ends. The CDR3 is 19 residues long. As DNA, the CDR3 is TGTGCCAGTAGTATAGATGTCCCTTCCGGGACACCGAACACCGGGGAGCTGTTTTTT. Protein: CASSIDVPSGTPNTGELFF.

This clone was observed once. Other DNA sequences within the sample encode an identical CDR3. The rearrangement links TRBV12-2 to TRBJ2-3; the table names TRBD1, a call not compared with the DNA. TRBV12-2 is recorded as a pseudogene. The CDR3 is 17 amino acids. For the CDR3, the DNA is TGTGCAAGTCGCTTACCACCGGGACACCCTTGTACAGATACGCAGTATTTT. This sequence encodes CASRLPPGHPCTDTQYF.

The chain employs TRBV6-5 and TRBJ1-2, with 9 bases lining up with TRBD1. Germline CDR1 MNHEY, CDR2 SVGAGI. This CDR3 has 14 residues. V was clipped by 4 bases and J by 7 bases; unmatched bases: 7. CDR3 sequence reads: CASSSRDRVSGYTF. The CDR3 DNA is TGTGCCAGCAGTTCCCGGGACAGGGTTTCTGGCTACACCTTC.

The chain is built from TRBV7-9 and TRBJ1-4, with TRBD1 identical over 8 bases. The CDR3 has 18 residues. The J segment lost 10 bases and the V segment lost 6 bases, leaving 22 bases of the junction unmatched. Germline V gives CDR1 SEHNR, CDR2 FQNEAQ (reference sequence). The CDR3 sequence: CASRQTGQELAGGGKLFF. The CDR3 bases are TGTGCCAGCAGACAAACGGGACAGGAACTCGCAGGCGGGGGAAAACTGTTTTTT.

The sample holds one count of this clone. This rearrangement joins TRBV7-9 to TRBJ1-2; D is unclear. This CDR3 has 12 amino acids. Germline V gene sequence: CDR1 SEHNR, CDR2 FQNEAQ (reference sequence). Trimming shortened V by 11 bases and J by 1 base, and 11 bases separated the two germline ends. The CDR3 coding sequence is TGTGCCGTTAGGACTGATAACTATGGCTACACCTTC. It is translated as CAVRTDNYGYTF.